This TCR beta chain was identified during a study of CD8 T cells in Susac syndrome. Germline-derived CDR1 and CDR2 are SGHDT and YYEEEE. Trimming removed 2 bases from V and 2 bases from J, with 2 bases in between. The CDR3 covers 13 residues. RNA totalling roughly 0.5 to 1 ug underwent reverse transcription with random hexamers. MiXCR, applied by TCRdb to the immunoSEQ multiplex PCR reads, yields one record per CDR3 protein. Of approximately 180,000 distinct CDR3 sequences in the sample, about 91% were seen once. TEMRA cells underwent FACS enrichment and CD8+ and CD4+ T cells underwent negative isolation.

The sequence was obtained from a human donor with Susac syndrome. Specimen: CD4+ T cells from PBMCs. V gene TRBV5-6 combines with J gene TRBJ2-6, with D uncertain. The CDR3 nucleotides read TGTGCCAGCAGCTTCGCTGGGGCCAACGTCCTGACTTTC. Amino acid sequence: CASSFAGANVLTF. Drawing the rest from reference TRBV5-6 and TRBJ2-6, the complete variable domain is DAGVTQSPTHLIKTRGQQVTLRCSPKSGHDTVSWYQQALGQGPQFIFQYYEEEERQRGNFPDRFSGHQFPNYSSELNVNALLLGDSALYLCASSFAGANVLTFGAGSRLTVL.